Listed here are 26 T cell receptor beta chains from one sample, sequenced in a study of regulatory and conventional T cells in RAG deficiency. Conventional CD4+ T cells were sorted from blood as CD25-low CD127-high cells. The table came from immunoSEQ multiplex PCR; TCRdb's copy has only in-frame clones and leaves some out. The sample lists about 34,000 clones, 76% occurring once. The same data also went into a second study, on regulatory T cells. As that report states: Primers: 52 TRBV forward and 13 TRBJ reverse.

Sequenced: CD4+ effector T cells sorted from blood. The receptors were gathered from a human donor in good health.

The CDR3 loop is CASSLGPNQPQHF. CDR3 sequence (DNA): TGTGCCAGCAGCTTGGGGCCGAATCAGCCCCAGCATTTT. The chain uses TRBV7-9 and TRBJ1-5; the D gene is possibly TRBD1 (5 bases). This CDR3 has 13 residues. Germline lookup yields CDR1 SEHNR and CDR2 FQNEAQ (reference sequence). Trimming shortened V by 3 bases and J by 4 bases, and 7 bases separated the two germline ends.

The CDR3 DNA reads as TGTGCCAGCAGCGCGACTAGCGGGGGTACGGCCCAGTACTTC. Residues: CASSATSGGTAQYF. The chain recombines TRBV27 with TRBJ2-5; 12 positions match TRBD2. Trimming cost V 6 bases and J 9 bases; bases outside gene matches: 8. CDR3 length: 14 residues. Per the germline V gene, CDR1 is MNHEY and CDR2 is SMNVEV (reference sequence).

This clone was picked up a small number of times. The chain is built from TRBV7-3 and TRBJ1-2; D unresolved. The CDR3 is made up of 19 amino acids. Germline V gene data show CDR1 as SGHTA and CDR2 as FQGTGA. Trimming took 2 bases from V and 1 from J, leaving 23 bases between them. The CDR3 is CASSLPTHRAHPLNYGYTF. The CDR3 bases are TGTGCCAGCAGCTTACCCACGCACCGGGCCCATCCTCTTAACTATGGCTACACCTTC. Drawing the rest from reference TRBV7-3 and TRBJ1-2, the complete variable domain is GAGVSQTPSNKVTEKGKYVELRCDPISGHTALYWYRQSLGQGPEFLIYFQGTGAADDSGLPNDRFFAVRPEGSVSTLKIQRTERGDSAVYLCASSLPTHRAHPLNYGYTFGSGTRLTVV.

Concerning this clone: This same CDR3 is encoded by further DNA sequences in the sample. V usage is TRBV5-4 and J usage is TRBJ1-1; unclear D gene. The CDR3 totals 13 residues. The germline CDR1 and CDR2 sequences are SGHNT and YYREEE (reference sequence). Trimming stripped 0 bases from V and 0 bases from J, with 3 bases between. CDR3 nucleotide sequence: TGTGCCAGCAGCTTGGGGGTGAACACTGAAGCTTTCTTT. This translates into CASSLGVNTEAFF.

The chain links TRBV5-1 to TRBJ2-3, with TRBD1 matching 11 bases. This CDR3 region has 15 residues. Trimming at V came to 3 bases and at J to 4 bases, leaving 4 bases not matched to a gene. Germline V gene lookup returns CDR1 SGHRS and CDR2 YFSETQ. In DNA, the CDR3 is TGCGCCAGCAGCTCGGGGACAGGGGGTCCAGATACGCAGTATTTT. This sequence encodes CASSSGTGGPDTQYF.

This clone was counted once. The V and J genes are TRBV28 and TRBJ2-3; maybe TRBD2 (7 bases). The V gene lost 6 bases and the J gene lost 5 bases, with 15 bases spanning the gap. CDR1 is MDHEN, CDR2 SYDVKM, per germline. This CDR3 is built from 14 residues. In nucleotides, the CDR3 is TGTGCCAGCAGCCCGGGCGGGGGCATAGATACGCAGTATTTT. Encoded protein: CASSPGGGIDTQYF.

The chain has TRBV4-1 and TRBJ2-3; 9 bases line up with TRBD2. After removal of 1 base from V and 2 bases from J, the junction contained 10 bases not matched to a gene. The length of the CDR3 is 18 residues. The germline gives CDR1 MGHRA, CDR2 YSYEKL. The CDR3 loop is CASSQGWQRLADTDTQYF. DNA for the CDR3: TGCGCCAGCAGCCAAGGTTGGCAGCGACTAGCGGACACAGATACGCAGTATTTT.

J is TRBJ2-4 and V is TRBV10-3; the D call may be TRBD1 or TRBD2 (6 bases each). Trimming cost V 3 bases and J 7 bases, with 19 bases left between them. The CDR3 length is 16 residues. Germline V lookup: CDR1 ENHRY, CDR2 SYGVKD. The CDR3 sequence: CAISDPHVGGQNIQYF. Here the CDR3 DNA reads TGTGCCATCAGTGACCCTCACGTCGGGGGCCAGAACATTCAGTACTTC.

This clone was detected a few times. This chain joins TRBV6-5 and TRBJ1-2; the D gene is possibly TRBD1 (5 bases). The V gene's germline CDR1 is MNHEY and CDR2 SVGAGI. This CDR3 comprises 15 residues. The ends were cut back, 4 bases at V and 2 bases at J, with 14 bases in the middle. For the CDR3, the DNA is TGTGCCAGCAGTTCCCCGGACACTAAAAACTATGGCTACACCTTC. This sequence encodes CASSSPDTKNYGYTF.

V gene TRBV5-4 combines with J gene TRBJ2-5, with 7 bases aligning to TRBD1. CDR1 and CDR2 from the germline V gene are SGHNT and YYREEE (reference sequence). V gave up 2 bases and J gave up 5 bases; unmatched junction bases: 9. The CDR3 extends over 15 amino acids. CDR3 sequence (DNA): TGTGCCAGCAGCTTTCAGCCAGGGGGTGCGGAGACCCAGTACTTC. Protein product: CASSFQPGGAETQYF.

The CDR3 here is CASSLGSGLGYSPLHF. As DNA, the CDR3 is TGTGCCAGCAGCTTGGGATCGGGGCTCGGATATTCACCCCTCCACTTT. The V and J genes are TRBV5-6 and TRBJ1-6; tentatively, D is TRBD1 (5 bases). The CDR3 extends over 16 amino acids. Per the germline V gene, CDR1 is SGHDT and CDR2 is YYEEEE. Deletions cut 0 bases from V and 8 bases from J, with 15 bases between.

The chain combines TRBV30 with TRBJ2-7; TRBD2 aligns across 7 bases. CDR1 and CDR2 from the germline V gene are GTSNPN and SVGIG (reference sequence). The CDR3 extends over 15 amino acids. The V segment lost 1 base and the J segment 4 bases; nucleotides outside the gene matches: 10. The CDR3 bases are TGTGCCTGGAGTGACCAAGCGGGGAGGAGTTACGAGCAGTACTTC. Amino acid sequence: CAWSDQAGRSYEQYF.

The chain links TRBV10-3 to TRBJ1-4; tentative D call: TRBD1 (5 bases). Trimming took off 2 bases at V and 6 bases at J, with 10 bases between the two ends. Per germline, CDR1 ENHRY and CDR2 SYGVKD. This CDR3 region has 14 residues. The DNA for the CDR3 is TGTGCCATCAGTGAGAGGGGCGCGGATGAAAAACTGTTTTTT. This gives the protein CAISERGADEKLFF.

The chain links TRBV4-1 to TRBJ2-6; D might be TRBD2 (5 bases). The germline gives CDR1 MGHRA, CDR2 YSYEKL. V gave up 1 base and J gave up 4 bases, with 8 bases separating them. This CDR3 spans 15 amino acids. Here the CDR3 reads CASSQVGRGANVLTF. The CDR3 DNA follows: TGCGCCAGCAGCCAAGTAGGGAGAGGGGCCAACGTCCTGACTTTC.

CDR3 amino acids: CASSSRQGNRNYGYTF. The CDR3 DNA reads TGTGCCAGTAGTTCCAGACAGGGGAACCGTAACTATGGCTACACCTTC. V is TRBV19 and J is TRBJ1-2; TRBD1 matches at 8 bases. Germline lookup yields CDR1 LNHDA and CDR2 SQIVND (reference sequence). V shed 5 bases, J shed 1 base, and the junction held 9 bases outside the gene matches. The CDR3 length is 16 residues.

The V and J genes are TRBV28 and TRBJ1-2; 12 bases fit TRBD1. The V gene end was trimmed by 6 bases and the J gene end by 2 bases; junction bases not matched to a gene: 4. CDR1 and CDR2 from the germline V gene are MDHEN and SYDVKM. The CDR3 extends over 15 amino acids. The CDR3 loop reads CASRGTGGQNYGYTF. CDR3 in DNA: TGTGCCAGCAGGGGGACAGGGGGCCAGAACTATGGCTACACCTTC.

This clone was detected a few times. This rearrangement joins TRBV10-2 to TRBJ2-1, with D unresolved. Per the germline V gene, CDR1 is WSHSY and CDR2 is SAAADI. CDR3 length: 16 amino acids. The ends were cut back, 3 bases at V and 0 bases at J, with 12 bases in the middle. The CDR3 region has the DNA TGCGCCAGCAGTGATCTTTACGCAAGCTCCTACAATGAGCAGTTCTTC. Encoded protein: CASSDLYASSYNEQFF.

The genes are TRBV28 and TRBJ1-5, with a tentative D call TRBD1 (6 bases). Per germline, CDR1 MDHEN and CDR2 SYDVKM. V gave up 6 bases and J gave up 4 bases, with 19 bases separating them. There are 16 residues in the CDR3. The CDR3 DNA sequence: TGTGCCAGCAGCTTCCTTACGGACAGAAAAAATCAGCCCCAGCATTTT. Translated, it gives CASSFLTDRKNQPQHF.

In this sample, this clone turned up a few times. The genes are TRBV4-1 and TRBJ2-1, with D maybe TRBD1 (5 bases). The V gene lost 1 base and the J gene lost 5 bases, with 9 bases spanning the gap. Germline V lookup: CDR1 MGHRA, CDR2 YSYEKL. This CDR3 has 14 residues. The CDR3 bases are TGCGCCAGCAGCCAAGGGAGCAGGGACAATGAGCAGTTCTTC. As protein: CASSQGSRDNEQFF.

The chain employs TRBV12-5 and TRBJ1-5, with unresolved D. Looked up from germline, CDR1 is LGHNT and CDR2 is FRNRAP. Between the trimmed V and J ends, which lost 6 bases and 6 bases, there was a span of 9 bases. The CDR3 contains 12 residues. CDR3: CASGEPGQPQHF. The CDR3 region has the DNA TGTGCTAGTGGAGAGCCAGGTCAGCCCCAGCATTTT.

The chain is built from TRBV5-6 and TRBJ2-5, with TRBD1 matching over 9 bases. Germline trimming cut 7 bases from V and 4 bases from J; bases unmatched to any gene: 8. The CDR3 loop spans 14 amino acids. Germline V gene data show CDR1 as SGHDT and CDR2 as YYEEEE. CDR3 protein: CASGSDRGGETQYF. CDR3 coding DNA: TGTGCCAGCGGAAGCGACAGGGGGGGAGAGACCCAGTACTTC.

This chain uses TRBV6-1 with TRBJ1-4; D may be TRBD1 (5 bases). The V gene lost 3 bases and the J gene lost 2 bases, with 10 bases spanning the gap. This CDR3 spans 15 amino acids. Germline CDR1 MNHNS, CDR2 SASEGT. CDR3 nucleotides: TGTGCCAGCAGTGAGCCGGGGGTGACTAATGAAAAACTGTTTTTT. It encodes CASSEPGVTNEKLFF.

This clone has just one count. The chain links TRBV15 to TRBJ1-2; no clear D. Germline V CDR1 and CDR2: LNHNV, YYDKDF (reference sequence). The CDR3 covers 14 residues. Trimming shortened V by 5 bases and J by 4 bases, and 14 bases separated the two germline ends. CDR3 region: CATSLTPGSYGYTF. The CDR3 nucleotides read TGTGCCACCAGCCTGACCCCGGGGAGCTATGGCTACACCTTC. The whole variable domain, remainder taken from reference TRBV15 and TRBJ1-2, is DAMVIQNPRYQVTQFGKPVTLSCSQTLNHNVMYWYQQKSSQAPKLLFHYYDKDFNNEADTPDNFQSRRPNTSFCFLDIRSPGLGDTAMYLCATSLTPGSYGYTFGSGTRLTVV.

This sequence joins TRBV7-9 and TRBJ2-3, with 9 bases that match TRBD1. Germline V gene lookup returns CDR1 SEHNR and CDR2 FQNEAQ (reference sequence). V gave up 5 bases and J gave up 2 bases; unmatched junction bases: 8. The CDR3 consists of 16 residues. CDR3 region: CASSPGQGSNTDTQYF. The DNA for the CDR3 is TGTGCCAGCAGCCCAGGACAGGGGAGTAACACAGATACGCAGTATTTT. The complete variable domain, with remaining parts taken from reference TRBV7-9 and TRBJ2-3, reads DTGVSQNPRHKITKRGQNVTFRCDPISEHNRLYWYRQTLGQGPEFLTYFQNEAQLEKSRLLSDRFSAERPKGSFSTLEIQRTEQGDSAMYLCASSPGQGSNTDTQYFGPGTRLTVL.

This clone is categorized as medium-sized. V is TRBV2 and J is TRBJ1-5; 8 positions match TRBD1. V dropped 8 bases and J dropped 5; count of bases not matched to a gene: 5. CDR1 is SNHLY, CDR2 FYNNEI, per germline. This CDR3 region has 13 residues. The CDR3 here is CASGQGEDQPQHF. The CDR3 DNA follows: TGTGCCAGCGGACAGGGAGAGGATCAGCCCCAGCATTTT.

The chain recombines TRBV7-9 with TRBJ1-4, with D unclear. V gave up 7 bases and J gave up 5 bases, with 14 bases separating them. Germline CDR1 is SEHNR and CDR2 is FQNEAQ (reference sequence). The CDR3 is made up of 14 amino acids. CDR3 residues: CASTLGTPNEKLFF. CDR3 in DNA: TGTGCCAGCACCTTGGGTACCCCCAATGAAAAACTGTTTTTT.